The clone carrying this T cell receptor beta chain was counted only a few times. The data belong to a study of identical twins. TCRdb re-analysed the 5' RACE reads in MiXCR, keeping a single row per CDR3 protein. The table lists about 520,000 distinct CDR3 sequences, under 25% of them singletons. These data are also associated with another study on T cells expressing NK-cell markers.

The sequence was obtained from a woman aged 18-29 years in good health. The sequencing input was CD4+ T cells sorted from blood.

The CDR3 loop is CASSLRTSGNIQYF. The CDR3 DNA reads TGTGCCAGCAGCTTAAGGACCTCCGGAAACATTCAGTACTTC. The J gene is TRBJ2-4, the V gene TRBV7-2; no definite D call. The germline CDR1 and CDR2 sequences are SGHTA and FQGNSA. The CDR3 is 14 residues long. Trimming left V 2 bases short and J 6 bases short, with 11 bases between.